This paragraph covers one TCR beta chain sequence. This record belongs to a study of blood T cell repertoires in COVID-19. On the study more broadly: Acute and convalescent COVID-19 samples came from the United States, Italy and Spain. Sample material is recorded as cDNA or gDNA derived from T cells, B-cell-depleted T cells, or PBMCs.

Study processing details: Reference gene primers were amplified, and this amplification served to estimate nucleated cell counts. Data came from immunoSEQ multiplex PCR; TCRdb stores just in-frame clones and leaves some out. From that table come the V and J calls and clone size; the DNA was used to work out D and trimming. The sample has 90,000 to 130,000 clones, around nine tenths seen once. Sample: peripheral blood. This sequence originates from a man aged 35 to 55 with acute or convalescent COVID-19.

CDR3 nucleotides: TGCGCCAGCAGCTTGGGTACAGGGGCTGGAAACACCATATATTTT. As protein: CASSLGTGAGNTIYF. The rearrangement links TRBV5-1 to TRBJ1-3, with TRBD1 identical over 7 bases. Germline CDR1 reads SGHRS; CDR2 reads YFSETQ. There are 15 residues in the CDR3. After removal of 0 bases from V and 2 bases from J, the junction contained 2 bases not matched to a gene.